The rows below give T cell receptor beta chains drawn from one sample of a study of T-cell reconstitution after alpha-beta-depleted transplantation in children. From the PCR reads, TCRdb called clonotypes with MiXCR, one entry per CDR3 protein. Of 400,000 to 550,000 distinct CDR3 sequences detected, over 9.5% appear once; the ten largest clones hold 2% to 2.5%. The specimen was PBMCs, collected before TCRalphabeta/CD19-depleted stem cell transplant. These receptors were taken from a child younger than 10 with inherited bone marrow failure, due to receive a stem cell transplant. CDR3s include the opening cysteine and the closing phenylalanine or tryptophan. D genes are given only for firm matches. Not all rows give a size; the values are once, few, many and, for expanded clones, a class.

TRBJ2-1 | many | 12 | TRBV29-1 | TRBD2 | TGCAGCGTTCTTCCGGGAGGGAATGAGCAGTTCTTC | CSVLPGGNEQFF
TRBJ2-7 | NA | 14 | TRBV7-9 | TRBD2 | TGTGCCAGCAGCTTATCGCAGCGGGAGGGCGGTCAGTACTTC | CASSLSQREGGQYF
TRBJ1-1 | many | 16 | TRBV10-3 | TRBD1 | TGTGCCATCAGTGGTTGGACAGGGGGCTTGAGCACTGAAGCTTTCTTT | CAISGWTGGLSTEAFF
TRBJ1-1 | few | 13 | TRBV29-1 | NA | TGCAGCGTTGACCCACAGGCGAACACTGAAGCTTTCTTT | CSVDPQANTEAFF
TRBJ2-1 | many | 14 | TRBV7-8 | NA | TGTGCCAGCAGCTTAGGAAGAAGGGGCAATGAGCAGTTCTTC | CASSLGRRGNEQFF
TRBJ2-7 | few | 12 | TRBV28 | NA | TGTGCCAGCAGCCGTGGAGGCTTATCACAGGGCTTC | CASSRGGLSQGF
TRBJ2-2 | NA | 16 | TRBV5-1 | NA | TGCGCCAGCAGCTTGAAGAGGGGACAAAACACCGGGGAGCTGTTTTTT | CASSLKRGQNTGELFF
TRBJ2-7 | NA | 15 | TRBV7-9 | TRBD1 | TGTGCCAGCAGCCCCCCCGGACAGGGGGGCTACGAGCAGTGCTTC | CASSPPGQGGYEQCF
TRBJ2-3 | NA | 19 | TRBV20-1 | TRBD2 | TGCAGTGCCGATACCGATTACACCCTAGCGGGAGGGCGTAGAGATACGCAGTATTTT | CSADTDYTLAGGRRDTQYF
TRBJ2-7 | few | 18 | TRBV11-2 | TRBD2 | TGTGCCAGCAGCTTAAGAGGTGGTGGCGGCGGGAGAGGTGACGAGCAGTACTTC | CASSLRGGGGGRGDEQYF
TRBJ2-5 | NA | 18 | TRBV28 | TRBD1 | TGTGCCAGCAGTTTATGGGGGGACAGGGGGCCGGACCAAGAGACCCAGTACTTC | CASSLWGDRGPDQETQYF
TRBJ2-2 | few | 15 | TRBV20-1 | TRBD2 | TGCAGTGCTAGAGGGCTAGCGGGAGAGACCGGGGAGCTGTTTTTT | CSARGLAGETGELFF
TRBJ2-1 | NA | 17 | TRBV28 | TRBD2 | TGTGCCAGCAGTTTATATGGACTAGCGGACTCCTACAATGAGCAGTTCTTC | CASSLYGLADSYNEQFF
TRBJ2-5 | many | 17 | TRBV5-1 | TRBD2 | TGCGCCAGCAGCAAGGGACTAGCGGTTATAGTTGGTGAGACCCAGTACTTC | CASSKGLAVIVGETQYF
TRBJ2-3 | many | 16 | TRBV7-2 | NA | TGTGCCAGCAGCACACAGATTCGTGGTAGCACAGATACGCAGTATTTT | CASSTQIRGSTDTQYF
TRBJ2-3 | NA | 16 | TRBV25-1 | TRBD2 | TGTGCCAGCAGTGTCACAAGCGGGAAAACCACAGATACGCAGTATTTT | CASSVTSGKTTDTQYF
TRBJ2-1 | many | 16 | TRBV7-9 | NA | TGTGCCAGCAGCCCTAGGGACCATGCCCCCTACAATGAGCAGTTCTTC | CASSPRDHAPYNEQFF
TRBJ2-4 | few | 13 | TRBV12-3/TRBV12-4 | TRBD2 | TGTGCCAGCAAAAGCGGGAGGGGAAACATTCAGTACTTC | CASKSGRGNIQYF
TRBJ2-2 | many | 13 | TRBV7-7 | NA | TGTGCCAGCAGCGCCTACAGGGCTGGGGAGCTGTTTTTT | CASSAYRAGELFF
TRBJ2-1 | NA | 15 | TRBV29-1 | TRBD2 | TGCAGCGTTGAAGAACTAGCGGGAGACTACAATGAGCAGTTCTTC | CSVEELAGDYNEQFF
TRBJ2-1 | many | 15 | TRBV14 | NA | TGTGCCAGCAGCCAAGTCCCTCTAGCTGGCGATGAGCAGTTCTTC | CASSQVPLAGDEQFF
TRBJ2-5 | many | 13 | TRBV6-1 | TRBD1 | TGTGCCAGCAGGACAGGGTTCAAGGAGACCCAGTACTTC | CASRTGFKETQYF
TRBJ2-3 | many | 13 | TRBV29-1 | NA | TGCAGCGTTGTGCGTGGTGTTCGGGATACGCAGTATTTT | CSVVRGVRDTQYF
TRBJ2-7 | NA | 15 | TRBV4-2 | NA | TGTGCCAGCAGCCAAGGGCAGGGAGCGATGGAGGAGCAGTACTTC | CASSQGQGAMEEQYF
TRBJ2-7 | many | 14 | TRBV20-1 | TRBD1 | TGCAGTGCTAGAGCCGGACAGGGGTTGGGCGAGCAGTACTTC | CSARAGQGLGEQYF
TRBJ2-1 | many | 12 | TRBV3-1 | NA | TGTGCCAGCAGCGCCGGGGAGGCGGAGCAGTTCTTC | CASSAGEAEQFF
TRBJ1-3 | many | 12 | TRBV7-9 | NA | TGTGCCAGCACCACGAGGAAGGACACCATATATTTT | CASTTRKDTIYF
TRBJ2-2 | many | 16 | TRBV7-8 | NA | TGTGCCAGCAGCCCGGGTTCGAACGGGCGGACCGGGGAGCTGTTTTTT | CASSPGSNGRTGELFF
TRBJ2-7 | few | 15 | TRBV6-2/TRBV6-3 | NA | TGTGCCAGCAGTCGCCCCGTACAGCGCTTCTACGAGCAGTACTTC | CASSRPVQRFYEQYF
TRBJ2-1 | many | 17 | TRBV5-1 | TRBD2 | TGCGCCAGCAGCTTGTTGCCTAGCGGGAGCTCCTACAATGAGCAGTTCTTC | CASSLLPSGSSYNEQFF
TRBJ1-1 | many | 13 | TRBV4-3 | NA | TGCGCCAGCAGCCAATGGGGGAGCACTGAAGCTTTCTTT | CASSQWGSTEAFF
TRBJ1-2 | many | 15 | TRBV4-3 | TRBD1 | TGCGCCAGCAGCTACACCGGGACAGGGAACTATGGCTACACCTTC | CASSYTGTGNYGYTF
TRBJ1-2 | many | 14 | TRBV20-1 | NA | TGCAGTGCTAGCCCCAGGACGGGAAACTATGGCTACACCTTC | CSASPRTGNYGYTF
TRBJ1-5 | many | 13 | TRBV21-1 | NA | TGTGCCAGCAGCTCTTATAGCAATCAGCCCCAGCATTTT | CASSSYSNQPQHF
TRBJ2-5 | many | 12 | TRBV3-1 | NA | TGTGCCAGCAGCCCCAGGGTGGAGACCCAGTACTTC | CASSPRVETQYF
TRBJ2-7 | NA | 14 | TRBV20-1 | NA | TGCAGTGCTAGAGAACCGCGGCTCTCCTACGAGCAGTACTTC | CSAREPRLSYEQYF
TRBJ2-1 | few | 16 | TRBV20-1 | NA | TGCAGTGCTAGAGATTGGGAGGCCCGCTCCTACAATGAGCAGTTCTTC | CSARDWEARSYNEQFF
TRBJ1-1 | many | 15 | TRBV4-1 | NA | TGCGCCAGCAGCCAAGGCCCGGGGAGTGGCACTGAAGCTTTCTTT | CASSQGPGSGTEAFF
TRBJ2-6 | many | 17 | TRBV6-1 | TRBD2 | TGTGCCAGCAGACAGACTAGCGGCAGCTCTGGGGCCAACGTCCTGACTTTC | CASRQTSGSSGANVLTF
TRBJ2-5 | many | 15 | TRBV27 | NA | TGTGCCAGCAGTTTAAGTGTTTGGGGGCAAGAGACCCAGTACTTC | CASSLSVWGQETQYF
TRBJ2-2 | many | 13 | TRBV6-1 | NA | TGTGCCAGCAGTAGATATAACACCGGGGAGCTGTTTTTT | CASSRYNTGELFF
TRBJ2-2 | many | 14 | TRBV9 | TRBD2 | TGTGCCAGCAGCGTGAGCGGGGGCACCGGGGAGCTGTTTTTT | CASSVSGGTGELFF
TRBJ2-7 | many | 17 | TRBV29-1 | TRBD2 | TGCAGCGTTGCCCCCTTAGCCTCAGGCGGGAGGAGCCACGAGCAGTACTTC | CSVAPLASGGRSHEQYF
TRBJ2-2 | many | 18 | TRBV20-1 | TRBD1 | TGCAGTGCTAGAGAAACCGACGACAGGGTTGTTAACACCGGGGAGCTGTTTTTT | CSARETDDRVVNTGELFF
TRBJ2-3 | many | 18 | TRBV5-1 | TRBD1 | TGCGCCAGCAGCTTGGGGCCGGGACAGCTACTCCGCACAGATACGCAGTATTTT | CASSLGPGQLLRTDTQYF
TRBJ2-7 | NA | 15 | TRBV30 | TRBD2 | TGTGCCTGGAGTTCCGGACTAGCGGGCACCTACGAGCAGTACTTC | CAWSSGLAGTYEQYF
TRBJ2-1 | many | 17 | TRBV20-1 | TRBD2 | TGCAGTGCTAGAGATTGGCTAACTAGCGGGAGGTTCAATGAGCAGTTCTTC | CSARDWLTSGRFNEQFF
TRBJ2-2 | few | 15 | TRBV7-2 | NA | TGTGCCAGCAGCTTAAGCCCGGCCCCCGCCGGGGAGCTGTTTTTT | CASSLSPAPAGELFF
TRBJ2-7 | many | 15 | TRBV28 | TRBD1 | TGTGCCAGCAGTTTCCCCCGGACAGGGGATGACGAGCAGTACTTC | CASSFPRTGDDEQYF
TRBJ1-5 | many | 13 | TRBV30 | NA | TGTGCCTGGAGTGAACAGGGCTCTCAGCCCCAGCATTTT | CAWSEQGSQPQHF
TRBJ2-3 | many | 13 | TRBV7-2 | TRBD1 | TGTGCCAGCAGCGGACAGGGTGGAGATACGCAGTATTTT | CASSGQGGDTQYF
TRBJ2-3 | few | 17 | TRBV2 | TRBD2 | TGTGCCAGCGGCACCCCCGGGACTAGCGTGAGCACAGATACGCAGTATTTT | CASGTPGTSVSTDTQYF
TRBJ1-6 | NA | 14 | TRBV14 | NA | TGTGCCAGCAGCCAAGGGATTTTGGATTCACCCCTCCACTTT | CASSQGILDSPLHF
TRBJ2-1 | NA | 15 | TRBV20-1 | NA | TGCTGTGCTAGCGTAGTCTTTGATGGAAATGGTGAGCAGTTCTTC | CCASVVFDGNGEQFF
TRBJ2-7 | NA | 15 | TRBV5-4 | TRBD2 | TGTGCCAGCAGCCTTGGACTAGATAGCATTTACGAGCAGTACTTC | CASSLGLDSIYEQYF
TRBJ2-7 | NA | 16 | TRBV14 | NA | TGTGCCAGCAGCCCAAGTTACGAATGGGGGTCCTACGAGCAGTACTTC | CASSPSYEWGSYEQYF
TRBJ2-3 | many | 18 | TRBV4-3 | NA | TGCGCCAGCAGCCAAGATCCCACCCTAGCAGCGGACACAGATACGCAGTATTTT | CASSQDPTLAADTDTQYF